This T cell receptor (beta chain) was documented in a study of beta chain features in type 1 diabetes. Expressed TCRB transcripts were sequenced, since all the RNA that had been isolated was reverse transcribed. Clones were read by immunoSEQ multiplex PCR, and TCRdb kept only the in-frame ones, dropping some. Among about 450,000 clones, around 10% were seen once, and the ten largest hold 0.045% to 0.05%. The CDR3 loop spans 16 amino acids. The junction had 11 bases not matched to a gene; V was cut back by 2 bases and J by 9 bases. Per the germline V gene, CDR1 is ENHRY and CDR2 is SYGVKD. This sequence joins TRBV10-3 and TRBJ2-1; TRBD2 agrees at 9 bases. Material for sequencing was naive CD4+ T cells from blood. The receptor comes from a woman aged 18-35 years in good health. CDR3: CAISERTAGGPGEQFF. The CDR3 DNA reads TGTGCCATCAGTGAGAGGACTGCGGGAGGGCCGGGTGAGCAGTTCTTC.